This TCR beta chain was retrieved from a study of PD-1 blockade in mismatch repair-deficient tumors. About the research overall: All were previously treated, progressing patients with approximately 11 mismatch repair-deficient cancer types.

The protocol was immunoSEQ multiplex PCR, while the TCRdb copy is restricted to in-frame clones and leaves out a portion. The data contain some 100,000 clones, 82% of them singletons. The ends were cut back, 11 bases at V and 2 bases at J, with 7 bases in the middle. The V gene's germline CDR1 is LNHDA and CDR2 SQIVND (reference sequence). The CDR3 contains 11 residues. PCR or immunohistochemistry showed mismatch repair deficiency in every enrolled patient. TCR sequencing covered a few patients who responded to pembrolizumab. V gene TRBV19 combines with J gene TRBJ1-5; unclear D gene. The TCR was taken from an adult with mismatch repair-deficient cancer. Sequencing was performed on peripheral blood, taken approximately 35 weeks after starting pembrolizumab. The CDR3 nucleotides read TGTGCCGGCGGCCGCAATCAGCCCCAGCATTTT. It codes for CAGGRNQPQHF.